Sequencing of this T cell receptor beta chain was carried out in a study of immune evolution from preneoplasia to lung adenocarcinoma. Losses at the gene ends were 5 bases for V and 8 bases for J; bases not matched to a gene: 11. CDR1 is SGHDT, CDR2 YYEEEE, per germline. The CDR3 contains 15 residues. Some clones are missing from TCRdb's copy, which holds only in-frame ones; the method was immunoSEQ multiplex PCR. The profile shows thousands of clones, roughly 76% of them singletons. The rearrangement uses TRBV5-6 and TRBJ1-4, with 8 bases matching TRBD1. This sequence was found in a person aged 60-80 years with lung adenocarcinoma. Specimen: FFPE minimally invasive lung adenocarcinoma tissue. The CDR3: CASSAADRAGEKLFF. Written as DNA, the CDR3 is TGTGCCAGCAGTGCAGCGGACAGGGCGGGAGAAAAACTGTTTTTT.